Each of the 13 T cell receptor beta chains below was sequenced from the same sample in a study of OX40 agonist ivuxolimab in advanced cancers. TCRdb keeps only in-frame clones here, not all; method: immunoSEQ multiplex PCR. Of roughly 67,000 clones listed, around nine tenths are singletons. The input for sequencing was CD4+ or CD8+ T cells sorted from blood, taken in a trial of the OX40 agonist ivuxolimab. The receptors derive from an adult with an advanced solid tumor such as melanoma, head and neck, liver or kidney cancer.

The chain recombines TRBV5-1 with TRBJ1-4; TRBD1 is a possible D gene (5 bases). The germline V gene encodes CDR1 SGHRS and CDR2 YFSETQ. V lost 2 bases to trimming and J lost 4 bases, with 12 bases between them. This CDR3 comprises 15 residues. The CDR3 protein is CASSLTGTLNEKLFF. DNA of the CDR3: TGCGCCAGCAGCTTAACCGGGACCCTTAATGAAAAACTGTTTTTT. Drawing the rest from reference TRBV5-1 and TRBJ1-4, the complete variable domain is KAGVTQTPRYLIKTRGQQVTLSCSPISGHRSVSWYQQTPGQGLQFLFEYFSETQRNKGNFPGRFSGRQFSNSRSEMNVSTLELGDSALYLCASSLTGTLNEKLFFGSGTQLSVL.

The chain employs TRBV11-2 and TRBJ2-7; 11 nucleotides line up with TRBD1. This CDR3 has 14 residues. The V and J ends lost 5 bases and 4 bases, in that order; junction bases with no gene match: 4. In germline, CDR1 is SGHAT, CDR2 FQNNGV. CDR3 protein: CASSPDRGPYEQYF. The CDR3 bases are TGTGCCAGCAGCCCGGACAGGGGGCCGTACGAGCAGTACTTC.

This clone was counted a single time. The chain couples TRBV6-5 to TRBJ2-7; 11 bases line up with TRBD1. V trimming: 7 bases; J trimming: 4 bases; junction bases outside the gene matches: 6. The CDR3 extends over 14 amino acids. Per the germline V gene, CDR1 is MNHEY and CDR2 is SVGAGI. CDR3 region: CASTGGTGGYEQYF. The CDR3 nucleotides read TGTGCCAGCACGGGTGGGACAGGGGGTTACGAGCAGTACTTC.

This clone was seen only once. The chain employs TRBV9 and TRBJ2-7, with TRBD2 as a possible D gene (6 bases). The germline V gene has CDR1 SGDLS and CDR2 YYNGEE. The CDR3 totals 14 residues. Trimming removed 7 bases from V and 0 bases from J, with 14 bases in between. CDR3 region: CASSHSGVSYEQYF. The CDR3 DNA follows: TGTGCCAGCTCCCACTCGGGGGTCTCCTACGAGCAGTACTTC. Drawing the rest from reference TRBV9 and TRBJ2-7, the complete variable domain is DSGVTQTPKHLITATGQRVTLRCSPRSGDLSVYWYQQSLDQGLQFLIQYYNGEERAKGNILERFSAQQFPDLHSELNLSSLELGDSALYFCASSHSGVSYEQYFGPGTRLTVT.

The chain is built from TRBV27 and TRBJ2-2; D is unclear. V was trimmed by 5 bases and J by 0 bases, leaving 13 bases between them. The germline CDR1 and CDR2 sequences are MNHEY and SMNVEV (reference sequence). The CDR3 is 16 amino acids. This chain's CDR3 is CASSRSRLANTGELFF. DNA of the CDR3: TGTGCCAGCAGTCGTTCCCGCCTCGCGAACACCGGGGAGCTGTTTTTT.

The V call is TRBV28, the J call TRBJ2-7, with TRBD2 matching 11 bases. Trimming at V came to 4 bases and at J to 0 bases, leaving 5 bases not matched to a gene. CDR3 length equals 16 residues. Per germline, CDR1 MDHEN and CDR2 SYDVKM. The CDR3 DNA reads as TGTGCCAGCAGTTATCTGACTAGCGGGATCTCCTACGAGCAGTACTTC. It translates to CASSYLTSGISYEQYF.

The rearrangement links TRBV6-6 to TRBJ1-6; TRBD1 aligns across 8 bases. V gave up 6 bases and J gave up 5 bases; unmatched junction bases: 6. The CDR3 totals 15 residues. Germline CDR1 and CDR2: MNHNY and SVGAGI (reference sequence). The CDR3 region is CASSVQGADNSPLHF. CDR3 coding DNA: TGTGCCAGCAGCGTCCAGGGGGCCGATAATTCACCCCTCCACTTT.

This clone came up a few times. The rearrangement joins TRBV28 to TRBJ2-3, with D uncertain. The germline V gene has CDR1 MDHEN and CDR2 SYDVKM. The CDR3 runs to 11 residues. The germline V and J ends were trimmed by 4 bases and 2 bases, with 1 base remaining between them. CDR3 sequence: CASSSTDTQYF. For the CDR3, the DNA is TGTGCCAGCAGTTCCACAGATACGCAGTATTTT.

The V gene is TRBV5-1, the J gene TRBJ1-5, with unresolved D. Germline V gene data show CDR1 as SGHRS and CDR2 as YFSETQ. The ends were cut back, 1 base at V and 5 bases at J, with 13 bases in the middle. CDR3 size: 15 residues. This CDR3 reads CASSLRPTADQPQHF. The DNA of the CDR3 is TGCGCCAGCAGCTTGAGGCCCACCGCGGATCAGCCCCAGCATTTT.

V and J are TRBV11-3 and TRBJ2-1; TRBD1 matches 10 bases. This CDR3 contains 15 residues. Germline CDR1 and CDR2: SGHNT and YENEEA. V lost 1 base to trimming and J lost 5 bases; unmatched junction nucleotides: 2. The CDR3 loop reads CASSLGGQGNNEQFF. CDR3 coding DNA: TGTGCCAGCAGCTTAGGGGGACAGGGGAACAATGAGCAGTTCTTC. The entire variable domain, with the rest obtained from reference TRBV11-3 and TRBJ2-1, is as follows: EAGVVQSPRYKIIEKKQPVAFWCNPISGHNTLYWYLQNLGQGPELLIRYENEEAVDDSQLPKDRFSAERLKGVDSTLKIQPAELGDSAVYLCASSLGGQGNNEQFFGPGTRLTVL.

This rearrangement joins TRBV7-9 to TRBJ2-3, with 11 bases identical to TRBD2. Germline V gene lookup returns CDR1 SEHNR and CDR2 FQNEAQ (reference sequence). CDR3 size: 18 residues. The V gene end was trimmed by 3 bases and the J gene end by 0 bases; junction bases not matched to a gene: 8. In DNA, the CDR3 is TGTGCCAGCAGCTTCGGAAGACTAGCGGGGCTAAGCACAGATACGCAGTATTTT. Protein: CASSFGRLAGLSTDTQYF.

The J gene is TRBJ2-6, the V gene TRBV27; 10 bases are a match to TRBD2. CDR3 length: 18 amino acids. V shed 4 bases, J shed 0 bases, and the junction held 6 bases outside the gene matches. The germline V gene has CDR1 MNHEY and CDR2 SMNVEV (reference sequence). The CDR3 DNA sequence: TGTGCCAGCAGTTCCCTAGCGGGGGCCCTCTCTGGGGCCAACGTCCTGACTTTC. Translation gives CASSSLAGALSGANVLTF.

CDR3 sequence (DNA): TGCGCCAGCAGCCCGGGACTAGCGGGGGGATCACAAGAGACCCAGTACTTC. Translated: CASSPGLAGGSQETQYF. This sequence joins TRBV4-3 and TRBJ2-5; TRBD2 matches at 15 bases. With V trimmed by 4 bases and J by 2 bases, 5 bases remained unmatched. Germline CDR1 is LGHNA and CDR2 is YSLEER. This CDR3 contains 17 residues.